The clone carrying this T cell receptor (beta chain) was counted once. This sample is part of a study of blood T cell repertoires in COVID-19. Study overall: Whether acute or convalescent, the COVID-19 samples came from the United States, Italy and Spain. Sample material is recorded as cDNA or gDNA derived from T cells, B-cell-depleted T cells, or PBMCs.

The CDR3 extends over 14 amino acids. Germline V gene data show CDR1 as MNHEY and CDR2 as SVGAGI. Trimming shortened V by 8 bases and J by 4 bases, and 17 bases separated the two germline ends. How the authors handled the data: Researchers report that nucleated cell counts were estimated from reference gene primer amplification. Produced via immunoSEQ multiplex PCR; TCRdb's table is partial and in-frame only. V, J and clone size are taken as reported in that table, and D and trimming were inferred from the DNA itself. Altogether around 280,000 clones are present, 75% to 90% being singletons, with the ten largest covering 2.1%.

Material for sequencing was peripheral blood. The J gene is TRBJ1-1, the V gene TRBV6-5; TRBD1 might be the D (6 bases). This receptor was obtained from a woman aged 25 to 39 who had recovered from COVID-19. The CDR3 DNA is TGTGCCAGCCTCTCGGGGGGCGTGGCCACTGAAGCTTTCTTT. Translated, it gives CASLSGGVATEAFF.